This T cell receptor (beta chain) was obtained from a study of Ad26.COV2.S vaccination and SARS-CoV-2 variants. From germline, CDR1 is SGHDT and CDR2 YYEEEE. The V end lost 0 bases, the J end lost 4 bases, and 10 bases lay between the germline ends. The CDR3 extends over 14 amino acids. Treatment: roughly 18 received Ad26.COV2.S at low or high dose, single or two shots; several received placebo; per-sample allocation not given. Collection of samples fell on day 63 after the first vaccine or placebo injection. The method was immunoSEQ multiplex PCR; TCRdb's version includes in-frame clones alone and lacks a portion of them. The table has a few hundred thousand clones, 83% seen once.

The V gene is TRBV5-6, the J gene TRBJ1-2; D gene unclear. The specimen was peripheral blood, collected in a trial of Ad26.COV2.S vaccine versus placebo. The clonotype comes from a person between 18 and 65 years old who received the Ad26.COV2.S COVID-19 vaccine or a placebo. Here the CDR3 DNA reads TGTGCCAGCAGCTTGGGTGGGCTTCCCTATGGCTACACCTTC. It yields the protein CASSLGGLPYGYTF.